This T cell receptor beta chain was obtained from a study of technical replicates of blood from a few donors. Germline V gene data show CDR1 as GTSNPN and CDR2 as SVGIG (reference sequence). Trimming took 2 bases from V and 3 from J, leaving 10 bases between them. The length of the CDR3 is 13 residues. Assay used: immunoSEQ multiplex PCR; TCRdb lists only in-frame clones, some missing. Here the sample spans about 75,000 clones, around 97% being singletons. Sequenced: T cells isolated from PBMCs. This chain connects TRBV30 to TRBJ1-1, with D unresolved. The sequence was collected from a human donor in good health. The CDR3, as DNA: TGTGCCTGGAGTTGGGCACCAGACACTGAAGCTTTCTTT. Translated, it gives CAWSWAPDTEAFF.